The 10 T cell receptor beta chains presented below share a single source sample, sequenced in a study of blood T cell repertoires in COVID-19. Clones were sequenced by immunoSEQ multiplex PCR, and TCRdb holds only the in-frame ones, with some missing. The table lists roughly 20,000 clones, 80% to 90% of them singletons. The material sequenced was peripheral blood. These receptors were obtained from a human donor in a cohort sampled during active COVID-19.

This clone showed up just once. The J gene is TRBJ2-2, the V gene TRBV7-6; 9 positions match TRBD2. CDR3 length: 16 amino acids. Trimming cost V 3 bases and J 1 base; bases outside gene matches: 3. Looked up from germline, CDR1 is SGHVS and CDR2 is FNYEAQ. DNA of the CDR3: TGTGCCAGCAGCTTGGAGACTAGCGGGAACACCGGGGAGCTGTTTTTT. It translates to CASSLETSGNTGELFF.

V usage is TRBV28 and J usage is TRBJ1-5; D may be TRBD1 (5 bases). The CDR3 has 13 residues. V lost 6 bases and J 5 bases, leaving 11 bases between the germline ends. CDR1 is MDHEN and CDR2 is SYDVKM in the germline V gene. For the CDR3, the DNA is TGTGCCAGCAGCCACGGGGGGTATCAGCCCCAGCATTTT. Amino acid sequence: CASSHGGYQPQHF.

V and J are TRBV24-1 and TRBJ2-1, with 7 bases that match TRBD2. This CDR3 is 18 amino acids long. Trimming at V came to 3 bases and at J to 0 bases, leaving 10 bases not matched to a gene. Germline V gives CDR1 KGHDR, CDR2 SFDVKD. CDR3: CATSDGLSGGSSYNEQFF. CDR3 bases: TGTGCCACCAGTGATGGTCTATCGGGCGGGAGCTCCTACAATGAGCAGTTCTTC.

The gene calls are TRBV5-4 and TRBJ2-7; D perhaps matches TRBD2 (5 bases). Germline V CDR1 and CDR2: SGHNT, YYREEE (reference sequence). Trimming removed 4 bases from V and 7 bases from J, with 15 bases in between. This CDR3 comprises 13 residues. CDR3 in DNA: TGTGCCAGCAGCCCCCTGGCGACGGGAGAGCAGTACTTC. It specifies CASSPLATGEQYF.

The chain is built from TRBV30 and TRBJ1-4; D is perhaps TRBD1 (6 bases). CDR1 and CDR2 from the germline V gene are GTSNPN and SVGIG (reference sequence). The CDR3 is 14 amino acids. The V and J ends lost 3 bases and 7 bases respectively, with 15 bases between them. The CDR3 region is CAWSPGHKSEKLFF. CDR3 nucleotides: TGTGCCTGGAGCCCGGGACATAAGTCTGAAAAACTGTTTTTT.

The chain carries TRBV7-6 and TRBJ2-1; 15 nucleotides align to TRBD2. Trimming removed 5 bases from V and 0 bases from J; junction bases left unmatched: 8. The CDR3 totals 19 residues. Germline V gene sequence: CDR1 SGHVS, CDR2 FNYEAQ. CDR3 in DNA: TGTGCCAGCAGCCCCGGGACTAGCGGGAGGCCGAGCTCCTACAATGAGCAGTTCTTC. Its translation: CASSPGTSGRPSSYNEQFF. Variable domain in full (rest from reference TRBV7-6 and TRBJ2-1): GAGVSQSPRYKVTKRGQDVALRCDPISGHVSLYWYRQALGQGPEFLTYFNYEAQQDKSGLPNDRFSAERPEGSISTLTIQRTEQRDSAMYRCASSPGTSGRPSSYNEQFFGPGTRLTVL.

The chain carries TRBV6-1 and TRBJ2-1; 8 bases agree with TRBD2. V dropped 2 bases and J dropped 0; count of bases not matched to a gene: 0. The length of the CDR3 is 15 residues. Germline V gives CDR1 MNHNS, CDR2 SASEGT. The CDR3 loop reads CASSELAGSYNEQFF. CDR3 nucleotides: TGTGCCAGCAGTGAACTAGCGGGCTCCTACAATGAGCAGTTCTTC.

CDR3 residues: CAWRRDFYEQYF. The CDR3, as DNA: TGTGCCTGGCGGAGGGATTTCTACGAGCAGTACTTC. The V gene is TRBV30, the J gene TRBJ2-7, with D possibly matching TRBD2 (6 bases). V dropped 5 bases and J dropped 3 bases, with 11 bases sitting between them. The CDR3 has 12 residues. Germline V gene lookup returns CDR1 GTSNPN and CDR2 SVGIG (reference sequence).

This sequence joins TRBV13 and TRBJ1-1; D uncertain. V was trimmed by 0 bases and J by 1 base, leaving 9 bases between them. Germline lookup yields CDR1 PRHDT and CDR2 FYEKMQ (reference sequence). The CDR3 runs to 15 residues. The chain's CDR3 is CASSLGLRSNTEAFF. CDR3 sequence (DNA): TGTGCCAGCAGCTTAGGCCTACGGTCGAACACTGAAGCTTTCTTT.

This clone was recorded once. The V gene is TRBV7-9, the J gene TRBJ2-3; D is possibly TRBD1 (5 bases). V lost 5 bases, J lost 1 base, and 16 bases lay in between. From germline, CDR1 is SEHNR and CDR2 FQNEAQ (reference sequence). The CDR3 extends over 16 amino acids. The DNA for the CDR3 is TGTGCCAGCAGCCCCCAGGGCGGAGCTGGCACAGATACGCAGTATTTT. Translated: CASSPQGGAGTDTQYF. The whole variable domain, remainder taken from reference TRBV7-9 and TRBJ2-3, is DTGVSQNPRHKITKRGQNVTFRCDPISEHNRLYWYRQTLGQGPEFLTYFQNEAQLEKSRLLSDRFSAERPKGSFSTLEIQRTEQGDSAMYLCASSPQGGAGTDTQYFGPGTRLTVL.